This entry describes one T cell receptor (beta chain). Its antigen is as yet unknown. Data came from immunoSEQ multiplex PCR; TCRdb stores just in-frame clones and leaves some out. The sample has tens of thousands of clones; about 91% are singletons. The sample originates from a study of a mutant IDH1 vaccine in newly diagnosed glioma. About the study: The vaccination schedule gave patients eight doses in weeks 1, 3, 5, 7, 11, 15, 19 and 23. Vaccination began 4-6 weeks post radiotherapy alone, or with temozolomide cycles. Study-level points and caveats: Pseudoprogression appeared unlinked to shifts in leading peripheral T cell clonotypes.

Trimming shortened V by 5 bases and J by 0 bases, and 19 bases separated the two germline ends. From germline, CDR1 is MDHEN and CDR2 SYDVKM. The length of the CDR3 is 17 residues. Regarding time point: week 5, during vaccination. The content of each vaccine dose was 300 ug of mutant IDH1 20-mer peptide, and topical imiquimod accompanied it. New WHO grade 3 or 4 astrocytomas that were IDH1-mutant and ATRX-lost occurred in the donors. V gene TRBV28 combines with J gene TRBJ1-2; D may be TRBD1 (5 bases). Sequencing used PBMCs, obtained from a glioma patient whose treatment included an IDH1 peptide vaccine. This clonotype originated in a woman aged 45-65 years with glioma. CDR3 bases: TGTGCCAGCAGTCCTGGGACGTCAGGACGAGCTAACTATGGCTACACCTTC. Protein: CASSPGTSGRANYGYTF.